These T cell receptor beta chains were read from a single sample in a study of blood T cell repertoires in COVID-19. The method was immunoSEQ multiplex PCR; TCRdb's version includes in-frame clones alone and lacks a portion of them. The data hold nearly 110,000 clones, with about nine tenths observed a single time. What was sequenced was peripheral blood. The receptors originated from a woman in her 30s with acute or convalescent COVID-19. Both conserved end residues are part of each CDR3. D genes are given only for firm matches. Not all rows give a size; the values are once, few, many and, for expanded clones, a class.

CDR3	DNA	size	D	V	J
CASSRTPGTQYGYTF	TGTGCCAGTAGTCGTACTCCCGGGACTCAATATGGCTACACCTTC	-	-	TRBV19	TRBJ1-2
CASSFGLAYEQYF	TGTGCCAGCAGTTTTGGACTAGCCTACGAGCAGTACTTC	-	TRBD2	TRBV27	TRBJ2-7
CASSPGTGVSNQPQHF	TGCGCCAGCAGCCCCGGGACAGGGGTTAGCAATCAGCCCCAGCATTTT	-	TRBD1	TRBV5-1	TRBJ1-5
CASSLLLAGAVYNEQFF	TGTGCCAGCAGTTTGCTCCTAGCGGGAGCGGTCTACAATGAGCAGTTCTTC	-	TRBD2	TRBV27	TRBJ2-1
CASSATGQGDTGELFF	TGTGCCAGCAGTGCTACTGGACAGGGGGACACCGGGGAGCTGTTTTTT	-	TRBD1	TRBV6-1	TRBJ2-2
CASSPPSQRLFYEQYF	TGTGCCAGCAGCCCCCCTTCCCAGCGGCTATTCTACGAGCAGTACTTC	-	-	TRBV28	TRBJ2-7
CALTPTGGSVNTEAFF	TGTGCCCTGACGCCGACAGGGGGTTCGGTGAACACTGAAGCTTTCTTT	-	TRBD1	TRBV6-4	TRBJ1-1
CASSHQGVTDTGELFF	TGTGCCAGCAGCCATCAGGGGGTAACGGACACCGGGGAGCTGTTTTTT	few	TRBD1	TRBV11-2	TRBJ2-2
CASKWEGERTEAFF	TGTGCCAGCAAGTGGGAGGGGGAACGCACTGAAGCTTTCTTT	-	-	TRBV7-9	TRBJ1-1
CSGRRDRGTGIYNEQFF	TGCAGCGGGCGAAGGGATCGCGGGACCGGAATCTACAATGAGCAGTTCTTC	-	-	TRBV29-1	TRBJ2-1
CASSHNRVRDQPQHF	TGCGCCAGCAGCCACAACAGGGTCCGGGACCAGCCCCAGCATTTT	-	-	TRBV4-1	TRBJ1-5
CASSFGGGRGEQYF	TGTGCCAGCAGTTTTGGGGGAGGCAGGGGGGAGCAGTACTTC	-	-	TRBV6-5	TRBJ2-7
CASSTTGSYEKLFF	TGTGCCAGTAGTACAACAGGGAGCTATGAAAAACTGTTTTTT	-	-	TRBV19	TRBJ1-4
CASSLGDSTYNEQFF	TGCGCCAGCAGCTTGGGGGACAGCACCTACAATGAGCAGTTCTTC	-	TRBD1	TRBV5-1	TRBJ2-1
CASSHPNLRDTTYEQYF	TGTGCCAGCAGCCACCCTAATCTCCGGGACACTACCTACGAGCAGTACTTC	few	-	TRBV4-2	TRBJ2-7
CASSQDGTGGYNEQFF	TGCGCCAGCAGCCAAGATGGGACAGGGGGGTACAATGAGCAGTTCTTC	once	TRBD1	TRBV4-1	TRBJ2-1
CASSLRRTEGNTIYF	TGTGCCAGCAGCTTGCGGCGAACGGAGGGAAACACCATATATTTT	-	-	TRBV5-8	TRBJ1-3